This T cell receptor beta chain was identified during a study of blood T cell repertoires in COVID-19. Study overall: Material from acute and convalescent COVID-19 was sourced from the United States, Italy and Spain. The cDNA or gDNA used as material had been derived from T cells, B-cell-depleted T cells, or PBMCs.

Authors' data handling: Estimation of nucleated cell counts relied on the amplification of reference gene primers. Sequencing was performed with immunoSEQ multiplex PCR; in TCRdb, only in-frame clones are kept and a portion is missing. Clonal size and the V and J genes are those of that table, whereas D and trimming came from the DNA. The table records approximately 250,000 clones, roughly 86% of them present only once. This TCR was sampled from a man in his fifties with acute or convalescent COVID-19. The specimen sequenced was peripheral blood.

This CDR3 reads CASSPIGGQGEKLFF. In nucleotides, the CDR3 is TGTGCCAGCAGCCCGATCGGGGGTCAGGGCGAAAAACTGTTTTTT. The V call is TRBV14, the J call TRBJ1-4; the D gene is possibly TRBD1 (5 bases). The CDR3 sequence is 15 residues long. Trimming cost V 4 bases and J 8 bases, with 17 bases left between them. CDR1 and CDR2 (germline): SGHDN, FVKESK.